This is a list of T cell receptor beta chains from one sample in a study of post-analysis software for immune sequencing data. TCRdb recomputed calls from the PCR reads with MiXCR, one row per CDR3 protein. The sample yields 650,000 to 850,000 distinct CDR3 sequences, approximately 44% seen once. Sequenced: blood. The receptors shown here come from a girl between 5 and 17 years old with multiple sclerosis. CDR3s include the opening cysteine and the closing phenylalanine or tryptophan. D genes are given only for firm matches. The listing skips clone size in some rows; elsewhere it reads once, few, many or a size class.

j_call	v_call	d_call	clone_size	cdr3_nt	cdr3_aa
TRBJ2-7	TRBV6-5	TRBD1	few	TGTGCCAGCAGCCACCCAGGACAGGGCATCGACGAGCAGTACTTC	CASSHPGQGIDEQYF
TRBJ1-2	TRBV25-1	.	few	TGTGCCAGCAGTGAATTCAGCCAGGGCTACACCTTC	CASSEFSQGYTF
TRBJ2-1	TRBV10-3	TRBD2	.	TGTGCCATCAGTGAGCTAGCGGGATCATTCGATGAGCAGTTCTTC	CAISELAGSFDEQFF
TRBJ2-7	TRBV29-1	.	.	TGCAGCGTTGAAGTCGAAGACAGGTTCTCCTACGAGCAGTACTTC	CSVEVEDRFSYEQYF
TRBJ2-5	TRBV9	TRBD1	.	TGTGCCAGCAGCGTTACAGGGGCCCGACAAGAGACCCAGTACTTC	CASSVTGARQETQYF
TRBJ1-1	TRBV29-1	.	.	TGCAGCGTGGCACGCTTACTGAACACTGAAGCTTTCTTT	CSVARLLNTEAFF
TRBJ1-1	TRBV6-6	.	once	TGTGCCAGCGGCCAAAGGGCACGGGCTTTCTTT	CASGQRARAFF
TRBJ1-1	TRBV9	.	.	TGTGCCAGCAGCGTAGGGGCCAAGGGACCTGAAGCTTTCTTT	CASSVGAKGPEAFF
TRBJ2-7	TRBV9	.	.	TGTGCCAGCAGCACCCATAGTGGGGGGTCCTACGAGCAGTACTTC	CASSTHSGGSYEQYF
TRBJ2-4	TRBV7-9	TRBD1	.	TGTGCCAGCAGCTGGTCACGGACAGGGGGAGACATTCAGTACTTC	CASSWSRTGGDIQYF
TRBJ1-5	TRBV12-3/TRBV12-4	.	few	TGTGCCAGCAGTCTGCAAGGTGCTCAGCCCCAGCATTTT	CASSLQGAQPQHF
TRBJ2-1	TRBV12-3/TRBV12-4	.	.	TGTGCCACCACCCAGCCCGGACGTCTCTATGAGCAGTTCTTC	CATTQPGRLYEQFF
TRBJ1-2	TRBV29-1	.	.	TGCAGCGTTGAGCGGGCGGGTGGCTACACCTTC	CSVERAGGYTF
TRBJ2-7	TRBV20-1	.	few	TGCAGTGCTAGCTCGGTTGGCACCTCCTACGAGCAGTACTTC	CSASSVGTSYEQYF
TRBJ2-7	TRBV11-2	TRBD2	.	TGTGCCAGCAGCTTAGCCCTAGCGGAACCCTACGAGCAGTACTTC	CASSLALAEPYEQYF
TRBJ2-1	TRBV10-3	.	.	TGTGCCATCAGCTCTGGGGGGAGTCCGGACAATGAGCAGTTCTTC	CAISSGGSPDNEQFF
TRBJ1-1	TRBV10-3	.	.	TGTGCCATCAAGGGTTCGGCACAGGGGAACACTGAAGCTTTCTTT	CAIKGSAQGNTEAFF
TRBJ2-1	TRBV6-1	TRBD1	.	TGTGCCAGCAGTGAGCTTGTGGGACAGGGCTACTACAATGAGCAGTTCTTC	CASSELVGQGYYNEQFF
TRBJ1-1	TRBV20-1	.	.	TGCAGTGCTAGATACTTAGTCACCGAAGCTTTCTTT	CSARYLVTEAFF